The 26 T cell receptor beta chains reported below all come from one sample, sequenced in a study of OX40 agonist ivuxolimab in advanced cancers. This table comes from immunoSEQ multiplex PCR, and its TCRdb copy is limited to in-frame clones, with some not included. The sample consists of 90,000 to 100,000 clones, nearly 90% of them appearing once. The sequencing used CD4+ or CD8+ T cells sorted from blood, collected in a trial of the OX40 agonist ivuxolimab. The receptor source for this set is an adult with an advanced solid tumor such as melanoma, head and neck, liver or kidney cancer.

The J gene is TRBJ1-1, the V gene TRBV19; no reliable D call. The CDR3 runs 13 residues. Germline values: CDR1 LNHDA, CDR2 SQIVND (reference sequence). Trimming took off 6 bases at V and 2 bases at J, with 10 bases between the two ends. The CDR3 nucleotides read TGTGCCAGTAGCCAAGGCAGAAACACTGAAGCTTTCTTT. Translating gives CASSQGRNTEAFF.

The CDR3 reads CASSSPTGGNMKNTEAFF. CDR3 DNA: TGTGCCAGCAGTTCCCCGACAGGGGGCAATATGAAGAACACTGAAGCTTTCTTT. J is TRBJ1-1 and V is TRBV25-1; 10 bases are a match to TRBD1. Germline CDR1 reads MGHDK; CDR2 reads SYGVNS. CDR3 length: 18 residues. The ends lost 5 bases at V and 1 base at J; junction bases unmatched: 13.

This chain connects TRBV2 to TRBJ2-2; D is undetermined. From germline, CDR1 is SNHLY and CDR2 FYNNEI. V lost 4 bases, J lost 4 bases, and 7 bases lay in between. The CDR3 covers 13 residues. CDR3 DNA sequence: TGTGCCAGCAGTGTCGCGGTCACCGGGGAGCTGTTTTTT. It yields the protein CASSVAVTGELFF. Full variable domain (outside the CDR3, taken from reference TRBV2 and TRBJ2-2): EPEVTQTPSHQVTQMGQEVILRCVPISNHLYFYWYRQILGQKVEFLVSFYNNEISEKSEIFDDQFSVERPDGSNFTLKIRSTKLEDSAMYFCASSVAVTGELFFGEGSRLTVL.

V and J are TRBV11-2 and TRBJ2-2, with D maybe TRBD2 (5 bases). The CDR3 loop spans 14 amino acids. Germline V lookup: CDR1 SGHAT, CDR2 FQNNGV. V was pared by 5 bases and J by 5 bases, with 12 bases between. Here the CDR3 DNA reads TGTGCCAGCAGCCTGCCCAGCGGAACCGGGGAGCTGTTTTTT. Its protein product is CASSLPSGTGELFF.

The V gene is TRBV5-1, the J gene TRBJ1-3; D unresolved. Germline V CDR1 and CDR2: SGHRS, YFSETQ. V lost 4 bases, J lost 2 bases, and 7 bases lay in between. The CDR3 is made up of 13 amino acids. The CDR3 protein is CASSIDAGNTIYF. CDR3 coding DNA: TGCGCCAGCAGCATTGATGCTGGAAACACCATATATTTT.

Points on this clone: Compared with germline, one end of the junction differs, possibly owing to a read error. This chain uses TRBV9 with TRBJ2-2; unclear D gene. The CDR3 consists of 14 residues. Germline V CDR1 and CDR2: SGDLS, YYNGEE. The CDR3 is CASRVDQFGGELFF. As DNA, the CDR3 is TGTGCCAGCAGGGTAGACCAGTTTGGCGGGGAGCTGTTTTTT.

The rearrangement links TRBV7-6 to TRBJ1-4; no clear D gene. With 5 bases removed from V and 1 base from J, the gap between germline ends came to 11 bases. The CDR3 totals 15 residues. Germline-derived CDR1 and CDR2 are SGHVS and FNYEAQ. In nucleotides, the CDR3 is TGTGCCAGCAGCCCAAGACGGGGAACTAATGAAAAACTGTTTTTT. It yields the protein CASSPRRGTNEKLFF.

The chain carries TRBV28 and TRBJ2-7, with 11 bases that match TRBD2. V gave up 5 bases and J gave up 4 bases; unmatched junction bases: 1. The CDR3 is 13 residues long. Germline CDR1 MDHEN, CDR2 SYDVKM. CDR3 sequence (DNA): TGTGCCAGCAGTCCTAGCGGGAGGTACGAGCAGTACTTC. Translating it yields CASSPSGRYEQYF.

The chain carries TRBV5-4 and TRBJ2-3; D is unclear. The V and J ends lost 4 bases and 0 bases respectively, with 6 bases between them. CDR1 is SGHNT, CDR2 YYREEE, per germline (reference sequence). The CDR3 is made up of 13 amino acids. CDR3 bases: TGTGCCAGCAGCATTTATAGCACAGATACGCAGTATTTT. This sequence encodes CASSIYSTDTQYF.

The gene calls are TRBV7-9 and TRBJ1-1; perhaps TRBD1 as D (5 bases). V shed 6 bases and J shed 5 bases, with 10 bases lying between them. Germline CDR1 is SEHNR and CDR2 is FQNEAQ (reference sequence). The CDR3 sequence is 12 residues long. CDR3 protein: CASRGAWTEAFF. Here the CDR3 DNA reads TGTGCCAGCAGAGGGGCGTGGACTGAAGCTTTCTTT.

The V gene is TRBV5-6, the J gene TRBJ2-1, with a tentative D call TRBD1 (5 bases). V was pared by 4 bases and J by 6 bases, with 8 bases between. Germline V gene data show CDR1 as SGHDT and CDR2 as YYEEEE. CDR3 length equals 12 residues. Written as DNA, the CDR3 is TGTGCCAGCAGCATAAGGGGCAATGAGCAGTTCTTC. This sequence encodes CASSIRGNEQFF. The whole variable domain, filled in from reference TRBV5-6 and TRBJ2-1, reads DAGVTQSPTHLIKTRGQQVTLRCSPKSGHDTVSWYQQALGQGPQFIFQYYEEEERQRGNFPDRFSGHQFPNYSSELNVNALLLGDSALYLCASSIRGNEQFFGPGTRLTVL.

The J gene is TRBJ2-3, the V gene TRBV5-4, with 7 bases fitting TRBD2. Germline V CDR1 and CDR2: SGHNT, YYREEE (reference sequence). This CDR3 contains 16 residues. J was trimmed by 4 bases and V by 0 bases; bases with no gene match: 8. The CDR3: CASSLGGGLVSDTQYF. As DNA, the CDR3 is TGTGCCAGCAGCTTGGGGGGAGGGCTCGTCTCAGATACGCAGTATTTT.

This chain links TRBV6-5 with TRBJ1-1; no definite D call. V lost 6 bases and J lost 1, with 9 bases in between. In germline, CDR1 is MNHEY, CDR2 SVGAGI. The CDR3 runs 13 residues. The CDR3 DNA is TGTGCCAGCAGGGTACCTGGGAACACTGAAGCTTTCTTT. As protein: CASRVPGNTEAFF.

The chain employs TRBV7-9 and TRBJ2-7; 8 nucleotides line up with TRBD2. V lost 3 bases and J lost 4; bases outside the gene matches: 5. This CDR3 has 14 residues. CDR1 and CDR2 from the germline V gene are SEHNR and FQNEAQ (reference sequence). The CDR3 coding sequence is TGTGCCAGCAGCTTCCCGGGACTAGAGTACGAGCAGTACTTC. Translation: CASSFPGLEYEQYF.

The chain couples TRBV15 to TRBJ2-1, with D uncertain. Germline CDR1 reads LNHNV; CDR2 reads YYDKDF (reference sequence). The CDR3 contains 15 residues. The ends were cut back, 0 bases at V and 6 bases at J, with 12 bases in the middle. Here the CDR3 reads CATSRDLGTVNEQFF. For the CDR3, the DNA is TGTGCCACCAGCAGAGATCTGGGCACCGTCAATGAGCAGTTCTTC. Full variable domain (rest looked up from reference TRBV15 and TRBJ2-1): DAMVIQNPRYQVTQFGKPVTLSCSQTLNHNVMYWYQQKSSQAPKLLFHYYDKDFNNEADTPDNFQSRRPNTSFCFLDIRSPGLGDTAMYLCATSRDLGTVNEQFFGPGTRLTVL.

J is TRBJ1-6 and V is TRBV19; D is unclear. This CDR3 has 13 residues. The germline gives CDR1 LNHDA, CDR2 SQIVND (reference sequence). With 4 bases removed from V and 6 bases from J, the gap between germline ends came to 7 bases. The CDR3 reads CASSTGGNSPLHF. The CDR3 DNA reads TGTGCCAGTAGTACAGGAGGTAATTCACCCCTCCACTTT. The full variable domain, completed using reference TRBV19 and TRBJ1-6, is DGGITQSPKYLFRKEGQNVTLSCEQNLNHDAMYWYRQDPGQGLRLIYYSQIVNDFQKGDIAEGYSVSREKKESFPLTVTSAQKNPTAFYLCASSTGGNSPLHFGNGTRLTVT.

This clone has only one observation. The sample contains more than one DNA sequence encoding this CDR3. This chain joins TRBV5-1 and TRBJ1-2; D might be TRBD1 (5 bases). Trimming removed 4 bases at V and 4 bases at J, with 14 bases between. The length of the CDR3 is 14 residues. Germline V gene sequence: CDR1 SGHRS, CDR2 YFSETQ. The CDR3 region has the DNA TGCGCCAGCAGCCCCGGGACGGCATCCTATGGCTACACCTTC. Protein product: CASSPGTASYGYTF.

The chain is built from TRBV6-1 and TRBJ1-3, with a tentative D call TRBD1 (5 bases). Germline-derived CDR1 and CDR2 are MNHNS and SASEGT. Trimming took off 4 bases at V and 0 bases at J, with 10 bases between the two ends. The length of the CDR3 is 15 residues. CDR3 region: CASSGDRSSGNTIYF. DNA of the CDR3: TGTGCCAGCAGTGGGGACCGGAGCTCTGGAAACACCATATATTTT.

In this sample, this clone turned up once. CDR3 sequence reads: CSVGWTSGSEQFF. The CDR3 coding sequence is TGCAGCGTTGGGTGGACTAGCGGGAGTGAGCAGTTCTTC. The V and J genes are TRBV29-1 and TRBJ2-1; 13 bases fit TRBD2. The CDR3 totals 13 residues. The germline CDR1 and CDR2 sequences are SQVTM and ANQGSEA. The junction had 3 bases not matched to a gene; V was cut back by 4 bases and J by 9 bases.

The chain's CDR3 is CASSDGGGRKFF. The CDR3 region has the DNA TGTGCCAGCAGTGACGGGGGGGGGCGCAAGTTCTTC. This chain uses TRBV6-4 with TRBJ2-1; D might be TRBD2 (7 bases). The V gene's germline CDR1 is MRHNA and CDR2 SNTAGT. The CDR3 sequence is 12 residues long. Trimming cost V 2 bases and J 14 bases, with 13 bases left between them.

CDR3 loop: CASREYEIRGGRGTDTQYF. Written as DNA, the CDR3 is TGTGCCAGCAGGGAATACGAAATTCGCGGGGGGCGGGGCACAGATACGCAGTATTTT. This rearrangement joins TRBV2 to TRBJ2-3; 8 nucleotides agree with TRBD2. CDR3 size: 19 residues. The ends lost 6 bases at V and 1 base at J; junction bases unmatched: 18. The germline CDR1 and CDR2 sequences are SNHLY and FYNNEI. Full variable domain (rest looked up from reference TRBV2 and TRBJ2-3): EPEVTQTPSHQVTQMGQEVILRCVPISNHLYFYWYRQILGQKVEFLVSFYNNEISEKSEIFDDQFSVERPDGSNFTLKIRSTKLEDSAMYFCASREYEIRGGRGTDTQYFGPGTRLTVL.

This clone came up once. The rearrangement links TRBV5-4 to TRBJ1-1; a weak D match, TRBD1 (5 bases). V dropped 4 bases and J dropped 5 bases, with 15 bases sitting between them. From germline, CDR1 is SGHNT and CDR2 YYREEE (reference sequence). The CDR3 covers 14 residues. CDR3 in amino acids: CASSLKKGLTEAFF. CDR3 coding DNA: TGTGCCAGCAGCCTAAAAAAGGGGTTAACTGAAGCTTTCTTT.

V gene TRBV7-8 combines with J gene TRBJ2-7, with D unclear. Trimming stripped 7 bases from V and 0 bases from J, with 16 bases between. Germline lookup yields CDR1 SGHVS and CDR2 FQNEAQ. The CDR3 sequence is 15 residues long. The CDR3, as DNA: TGTGCCAGCACCCCCCCCAAGGGCTACTCCTACGAGCAGTACTTC. Amino acid sequence: CASTPPKGYSYEQYF. The full variable domain, in which reference TRBV7-8 and TRBJ2-7 provide the parts outside the CDR3, is GAGVSQSPRYKVAKRGQDVALRCDPISGHVSLFWYQQALGQGPEFLTYFQNEAQLDKSGLPSDRFFAERPEGSVSTLKIQRTQQEDSAVYLCASTPPKGYSYEQYFGPGTRLTVT.

V and J are TRBV6-6 and TRBJ2-5, with 13 nucleotides matching TRBD2. The end of the DNA fits TRBJ2-7 better, so the J call may be wrong. CDR1 and CDR2 from the germline V gene are MNHNY and SVGAGI (reference sequence). This CDR3 has 15 amino acids. CDR3 in amino acids: CASSYLGLAGSEQYF. The CDR3 nucleotides are TGTGCCAGCAGTTACTTGGGACTAGCGGGGTCCGAGCAGTACTTC.

As DNA, the CDR3 is TGTGCCTGGAGTGTACCGAGACTGGCGAACACTGAAGCTTTCTTT. Its protein product is CAWSVPRLANTEAFF. V is TRBV30 and J is TRBJ1-1; D remains unclear. Germline lookup yields CDR1 GTSNPN and CDR2 SVGIG (reference sequence). The CDR3 is 15 residues long. The germline V and J ends were trimmed by 0 bases and 1 base, with 12 bases remaining between them.

This rearrangement joins TRBV6-5 to TRBJ2-6; no definite D call. The V end was cut by 0 bases, the J end by 2 bases, with 8 bases between. The CDR3 length is 16 residues. The V gene's germline CDR1 is MNHEY and CDR2 SVGAGI. CDR3 region: CASSYSSGTGANVLTF. As DNA, the CDR3 is TGTGCCAGCAGTTACTCGAGTGGGACTGGGGCCAACGTCCTGACTTTC.